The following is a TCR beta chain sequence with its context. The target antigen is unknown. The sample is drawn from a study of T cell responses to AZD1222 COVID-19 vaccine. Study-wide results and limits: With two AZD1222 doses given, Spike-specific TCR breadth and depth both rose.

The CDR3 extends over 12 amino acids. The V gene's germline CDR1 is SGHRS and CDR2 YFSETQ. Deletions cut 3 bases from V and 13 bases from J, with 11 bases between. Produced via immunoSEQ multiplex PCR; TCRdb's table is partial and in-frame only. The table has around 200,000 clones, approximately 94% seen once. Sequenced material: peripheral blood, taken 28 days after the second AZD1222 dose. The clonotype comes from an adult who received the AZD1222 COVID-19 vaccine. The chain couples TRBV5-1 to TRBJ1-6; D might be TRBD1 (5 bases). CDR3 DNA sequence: TGCGCCAGCAGCTGGGGCAGACGGCCCCTCCACTTT. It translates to CASSWGRRPLHF. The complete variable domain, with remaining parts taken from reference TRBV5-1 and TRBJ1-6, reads KAGVTQTPRYLIKTRGQQVTLSCSPISGHRSVSWYQQTPGQGLQFLFEYFSETQRNKGNFPGRFSGRQFSNSRSEMNVSTLELGDSALYLCASSWGRRPLHFGNGTRLTVT.